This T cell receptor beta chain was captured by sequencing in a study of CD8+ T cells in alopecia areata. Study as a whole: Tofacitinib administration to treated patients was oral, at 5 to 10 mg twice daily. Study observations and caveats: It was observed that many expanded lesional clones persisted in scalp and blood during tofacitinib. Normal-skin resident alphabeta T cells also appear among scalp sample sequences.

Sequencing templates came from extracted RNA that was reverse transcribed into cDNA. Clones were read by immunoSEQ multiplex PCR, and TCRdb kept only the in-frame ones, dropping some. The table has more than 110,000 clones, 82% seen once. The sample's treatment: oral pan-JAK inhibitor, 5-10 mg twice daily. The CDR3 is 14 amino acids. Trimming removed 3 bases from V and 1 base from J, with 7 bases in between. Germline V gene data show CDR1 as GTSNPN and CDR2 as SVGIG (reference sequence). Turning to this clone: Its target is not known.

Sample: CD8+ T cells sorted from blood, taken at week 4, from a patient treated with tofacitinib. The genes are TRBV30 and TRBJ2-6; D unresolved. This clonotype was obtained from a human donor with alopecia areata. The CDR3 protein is CAWSFLSGANVLTF. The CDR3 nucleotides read TGTGCCTGGAGCTTCTTATCTGGGGCCAACGTCCTGACTTTC.